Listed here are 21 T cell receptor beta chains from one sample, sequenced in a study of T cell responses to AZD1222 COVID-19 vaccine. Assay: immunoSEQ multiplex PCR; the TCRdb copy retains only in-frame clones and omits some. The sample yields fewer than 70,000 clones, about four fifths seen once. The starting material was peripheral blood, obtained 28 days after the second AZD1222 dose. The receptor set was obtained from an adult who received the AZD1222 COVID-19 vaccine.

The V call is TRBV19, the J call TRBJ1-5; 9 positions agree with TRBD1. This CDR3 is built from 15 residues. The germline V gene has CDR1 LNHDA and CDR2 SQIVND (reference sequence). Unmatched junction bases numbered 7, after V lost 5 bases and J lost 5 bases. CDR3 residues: CASSFGTGIYQPQHF. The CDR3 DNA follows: TGTGCCAGTAGTTTCGGGACAGGGATCTATCAGCCCCAGCATTTT. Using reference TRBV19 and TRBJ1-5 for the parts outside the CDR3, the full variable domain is DGGITQSPKYLFRKEGQNVTLSCEQNLNHDAMYWYRQDPGQGLRLIYYSQIVNDFQKGDIAEGYSVSREKKESFPLTVTSAQKNPTAFYLCASSFGTGIYQPQHFGDGTRLSIL.

The CDR3: CASSSPMGQGITEAFF. The CDR3 nucleotides read TGTGCCAGCAGTTCCCCGATGGGACAGGGGATAACTGAAGCTTTCTTT. The chain is built from TRBV5-4 and TRBJ1-1; TRBD1 matches 10 bases. The CDR3 sequence is 16 residues long. CDR1 and CDR2 (germline): SGHNT, YYREEE (reference sequence). J gave up 5 bases and V 5 bases, and 12 bases lay outside the gene matches.

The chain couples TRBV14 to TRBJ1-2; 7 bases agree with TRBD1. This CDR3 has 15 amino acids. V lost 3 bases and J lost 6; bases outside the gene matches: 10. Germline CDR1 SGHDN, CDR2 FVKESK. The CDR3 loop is CASSQQGGTADGYTF. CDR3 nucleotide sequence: TGTGCCAGCAGCCAGCAGGGGGGGACAGCAGATGGCTACACCTTC.

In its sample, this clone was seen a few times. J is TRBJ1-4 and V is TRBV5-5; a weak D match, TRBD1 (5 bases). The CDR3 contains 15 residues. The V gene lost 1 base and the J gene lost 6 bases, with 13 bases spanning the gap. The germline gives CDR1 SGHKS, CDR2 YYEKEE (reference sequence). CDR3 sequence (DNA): TGTGCCAGCAGCTTGAATCCCGGGACGGATGAAAAACTGTTTTTT. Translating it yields CASSLNPGTDEKLFF.

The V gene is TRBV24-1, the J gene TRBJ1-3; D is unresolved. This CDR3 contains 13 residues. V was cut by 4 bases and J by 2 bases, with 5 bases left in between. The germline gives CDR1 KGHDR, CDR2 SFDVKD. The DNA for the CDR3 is TGTGCCACCAGTGAGGTTGCTGGAAACACCATATATTTT. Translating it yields CATSEVAGNTIYF.

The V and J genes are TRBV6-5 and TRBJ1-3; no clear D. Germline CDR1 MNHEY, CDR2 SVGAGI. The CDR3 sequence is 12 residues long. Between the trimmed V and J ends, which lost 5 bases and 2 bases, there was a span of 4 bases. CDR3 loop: CASSSPGNTIYF. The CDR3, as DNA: TGTGCCAGCAGTAGCCCTGGAAACACCATATATTTT.

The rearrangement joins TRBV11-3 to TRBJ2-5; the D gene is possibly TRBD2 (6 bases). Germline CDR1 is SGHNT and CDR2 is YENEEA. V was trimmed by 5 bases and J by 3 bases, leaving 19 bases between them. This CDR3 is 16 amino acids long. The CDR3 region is CASSPGMRGGEETQYF. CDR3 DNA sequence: TGTGCCAGCAGCCCTGGGATGAGGGGAGGTGAAGAGACCCAGTACTTC.

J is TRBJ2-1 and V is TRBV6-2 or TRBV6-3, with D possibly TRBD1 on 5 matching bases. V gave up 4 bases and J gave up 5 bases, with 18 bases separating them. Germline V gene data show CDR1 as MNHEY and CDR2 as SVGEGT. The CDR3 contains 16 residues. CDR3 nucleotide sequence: TGTGCCAGCAGTTCTTTCACTATTACAGGAGACAATGAGCAGTTCTTC. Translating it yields CASSSFTITGDNEQFF.

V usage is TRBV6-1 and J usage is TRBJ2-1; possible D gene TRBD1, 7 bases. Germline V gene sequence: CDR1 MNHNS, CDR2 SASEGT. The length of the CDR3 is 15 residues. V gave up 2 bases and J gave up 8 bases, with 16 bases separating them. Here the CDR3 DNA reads TGTGCCAGCAGTGAACAGGGGGGCCGTATAGATGAGCAGTTCTTC. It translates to CASSEQGGRIDEQFF.

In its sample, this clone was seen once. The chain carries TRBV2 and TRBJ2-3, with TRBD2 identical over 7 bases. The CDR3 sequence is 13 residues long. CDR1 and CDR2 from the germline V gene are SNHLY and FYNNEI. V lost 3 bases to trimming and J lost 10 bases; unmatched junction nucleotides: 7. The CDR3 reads CASSDQRGGPQYF. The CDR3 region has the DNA TGTGCCAGCAGTGACCAGCGGGGCGGGCCGCAGTATTTT.

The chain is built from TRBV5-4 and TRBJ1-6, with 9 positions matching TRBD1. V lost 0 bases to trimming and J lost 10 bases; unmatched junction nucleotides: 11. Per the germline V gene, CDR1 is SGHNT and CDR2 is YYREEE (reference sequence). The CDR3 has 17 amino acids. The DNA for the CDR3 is TGTGCCAGCAGCTTGGGGGACAGGGAAACGGGCCCCTCACCCCTCCACTTT. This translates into CASSLGDRETGPSPLHF.

CDR3 sequence (DNA): TGTGCCAGCAGCCAAGATCCCCGGTACTATGGCTACACCTTC. It encodes CASSQDPRYYGYTF. The chain employs TRBV14 and TRBJ1-2; D not resolved. V lost 0 bases to trimming and J lost 3 bases, with 8 bases between them. CDR1 SGHDN and CDR2 FVKESK come from the germline V gene. This CDR3 has 14 residues.

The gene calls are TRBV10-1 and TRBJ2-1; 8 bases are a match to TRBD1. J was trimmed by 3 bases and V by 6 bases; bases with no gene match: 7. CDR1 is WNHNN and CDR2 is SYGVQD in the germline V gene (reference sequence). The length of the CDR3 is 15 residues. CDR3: CASSGQGLDYNEQFF. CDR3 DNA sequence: TGCGCCAGCAGCGGACAGGGTCTGGACTACAATGAGCAGTTCTTC.

CDR3 DNA: TGTGCCAGCAGCTCGGGACAGCAAGAGACCCAGTACTTC. It translates to CASSSGQQETQYF. This chain connects TRBV5-4 to TRBJ2-5, with TRBD1 identical over 7 bases. Germline-derived CDR1 and CDR2 are SGHNT and YYREEE (reference sequence). V lost 3 bases and J lost 2; bases outside the gene matches: 1. The CDR3 runs to 13 residues.

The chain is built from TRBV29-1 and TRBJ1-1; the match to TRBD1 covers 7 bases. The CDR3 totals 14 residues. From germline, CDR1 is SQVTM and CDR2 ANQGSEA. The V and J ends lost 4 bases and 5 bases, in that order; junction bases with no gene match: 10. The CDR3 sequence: CSVADRAVRTEAFF. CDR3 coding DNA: TGCAGCGTTGCAGACAGGGCGGTGAGGACTGAAGCTTTCTTT.

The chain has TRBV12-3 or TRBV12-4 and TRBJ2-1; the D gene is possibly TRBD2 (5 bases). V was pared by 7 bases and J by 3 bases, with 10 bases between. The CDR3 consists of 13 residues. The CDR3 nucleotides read TGTGCCAGCAAACTCCGGGGCTACAATGAGCAGTTCTTC. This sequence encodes CASKLRGYNEQFF.

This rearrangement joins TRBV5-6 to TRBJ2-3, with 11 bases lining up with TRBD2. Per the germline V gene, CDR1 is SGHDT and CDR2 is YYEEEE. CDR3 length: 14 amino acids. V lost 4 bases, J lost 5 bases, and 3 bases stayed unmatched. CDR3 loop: CASSSSGGVDTQYF. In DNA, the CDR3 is TGTGCCAGCAGCAGTAGCGGGGGGGTAGATACGCAGTATTTT.

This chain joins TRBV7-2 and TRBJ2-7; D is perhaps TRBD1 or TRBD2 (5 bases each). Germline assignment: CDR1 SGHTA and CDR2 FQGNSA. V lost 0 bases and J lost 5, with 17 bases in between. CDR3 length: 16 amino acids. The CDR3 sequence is CASSLARGRGSDEQYF. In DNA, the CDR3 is TGTGCCAGCAGCTTAGCGCGAGGAAGGGGTAGCGACGAGCAGTACTTC.

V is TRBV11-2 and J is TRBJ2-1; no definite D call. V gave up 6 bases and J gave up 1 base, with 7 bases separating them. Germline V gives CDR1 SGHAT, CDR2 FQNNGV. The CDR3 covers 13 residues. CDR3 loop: CASSTPSYNEQFF. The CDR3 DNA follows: TGTGCCAGCAGTACACCATCCTACAATGAGCAGTTCTTC.

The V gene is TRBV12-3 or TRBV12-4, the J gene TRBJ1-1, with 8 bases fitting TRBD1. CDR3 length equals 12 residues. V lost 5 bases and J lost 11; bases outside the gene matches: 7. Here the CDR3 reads CASSLYRQGAFF. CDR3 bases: TGTGCCAGCAGTCTTTACCGACAGGGGGCTTTCTTT.

This chain's CDR3 is CASSLVLAGEETQYF. The CDR3 DNA follows: TGTGCCAGCAGCTTAGTATTAGCGGGGGAAGAGACCCAGTACTTC. The chain is built from TRBV7-9 and TRBJ2-5, with 9 nucleotides matching TRBD2. Germline V CDR1 and CDR2: SEHNR, FQNEAQ (reference sequence). The CDR3 contains 15 residues. Unmatched junction bases numbered 3, after V lost 1 base and J lost 3 bases.